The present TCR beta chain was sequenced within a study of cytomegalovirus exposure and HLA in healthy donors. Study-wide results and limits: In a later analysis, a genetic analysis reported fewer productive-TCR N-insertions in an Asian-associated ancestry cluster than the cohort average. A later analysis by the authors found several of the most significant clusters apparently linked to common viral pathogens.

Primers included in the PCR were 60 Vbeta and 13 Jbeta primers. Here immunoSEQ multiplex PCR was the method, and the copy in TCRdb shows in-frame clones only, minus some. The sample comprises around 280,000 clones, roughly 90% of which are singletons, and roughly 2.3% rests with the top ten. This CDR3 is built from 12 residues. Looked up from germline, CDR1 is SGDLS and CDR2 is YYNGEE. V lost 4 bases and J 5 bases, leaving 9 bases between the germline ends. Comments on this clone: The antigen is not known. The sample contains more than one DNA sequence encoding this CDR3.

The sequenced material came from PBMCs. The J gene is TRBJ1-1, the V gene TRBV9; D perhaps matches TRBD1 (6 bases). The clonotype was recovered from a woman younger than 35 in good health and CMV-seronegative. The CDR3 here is CASSPQGTEAFF. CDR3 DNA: TGTGCCAGCAGCCCTCAGGGGACTGAAGCTTTCTTT.